The 3 T cell receptor beta chains presented below share a single source sample, sequenced in a study of T cell changes during pregnancy in multiple sclerosis. The data were produced by immunoSEQ multiplex PCR, yet TCRdb's version contains in-frame clones alone and is incomplete. Seen here are 60,000 to 70,000 clones, approximately 90% observed once, and the top ten hold approximately 1.5%. The sample in question was peripheral blood, obtained in the third trimester of pregnancy. The receptors stem from a female donor in good health, enrolled as a control in a pregnancy study.

The V call is TRBV10-1, the J call TRBJ1-1; no clear D. Between the trimmed V and J ends, which lost 2 bases and 2 bases, there was a span of 12 bases. The length of the CDR3 is 15 residues. CDR1 and CDR2 from the germline V gene are WNHNN and SYGVQD (reference sequence). The CDR3 coding sequence is TGCGCCAGCAGTGAGCGGGGTAGGCGCAACACTGAAGCTTTCTTT. This sequence encodes CASSERGRRNTEAFF.

The rearrangement joins TRBV5-1 to TRBJ2-1, with D possibly TRBD2 on 5 matching bases. The CDR3 runs to 16 residues. The V end was cut by 1 base, the J end by 3 bases, with 14 bases between. The germline gives CDR1 SGHRS, CDR2 YFSETQ. The CDR3 DNA sequence: TGCGCCAGCAGCTTGATTTTCACAGACTACTACAATGAGCAGTTCTTC. Its protein is CASSLIFTDYYNEQFF.

Remarks on this clone: The sample contains more than one DNA sequence encoding this CDR3. The chain is built from TRBV6-5 and TRBJ1-5; a weak D match, TRBD1 (6 bases). The CDR3 loop spans 13 amino acids. The ends were cut back, 3 bases at V and 7 bases at J, with 10 bases in the middle. Germline CDR1 reads MNHEY; CDR2 reads SVGAGI. This chain's CDR3 is CASSYSRGQPQHF. In DNA, the CDR3 is TGTGCCAGCAGTTATTCCAGGGGCCAGCCCCAGCATTTT.